This T cell receptor beta chain is drawn from a study of blood T cell repertoires in COVID-19. Between the trimmed V and J ends, which lost 3 bases and 0 bases, there was a span of 12 bases. CDR1 and CDR2 (germline): SGHVS, FQNEAQ. The CDR3 runs 16 residues. Data came from immunoSEQ multiplex PCR; TCRdb stores just in-frame clones and leaves some out. The sample holds about 180,000 clones, about 90% seen once. The rearrangement uses TRBV7-8 and TRBJ1-3; D is possibly TRBD1 (6 bases). The TCR originated in a man in his 70s with active or convalescent COVID-19. Sequences were obtained from peripheral blood. The CDR3 DNA follows: TGTGCCAGCAGCTTGCAGGGGCCTGGCTCTGGAAACACCATATATTTT. It codes for CASSLQGPGSGNTIYF.